In this sample, the clone carrying this T cell receptor beta chain turned up a few times. Its antigen remains unknown. The sample originates from a study of post-analysis software for immune sequencing data. Study-level points and caveats: In multiple sclerosis, normalized Chao1 diversity was significantly below that of controls. F measure grouped same-batch samples tightly together.

TCR beta libraries were prepared from cDNA with unique molecular identifiers. TCRdb itself ran the PCR reads through MiXCR, one entry per CDR3 protein. In the table there are some 690,000 distinct CDR3 sequences, 30% of which are singletons. The sample taken for sequencing was blood. The clonotype originates from a girl aged 10 to 17 with multiple sclerosis.

CDR3 DNA: TGCAGTGCTAGACTAGCGGATTGGGGCTACGAGCAGTACTTC. It is translated as CSARLADWGYEQYF. The chain has TRBV20-1 and TRBJ2-7, with 7 bases fitting TRBD2. Trimming took 2 bases from V and 3 from J; bases not matched to a gene: 7. CDR3 length: 14 amino acids. Germline V gene sequence: CDR1 DFQATT, CDR2 SNEGSKA (reference sequence).